This record concerns one TCR beta chain sequence. Sequenced by immunoSEQ multiplex PCR; TCRdb stores in-frame clones only, minus some. The sample yields some 10,000 clones, approximately 81% seen once. The data derive from a study of T cells after somatic rescue of genetic block. Sequencing input: peripheral blood mononuclear cells (PBMCs). The clonotype originates from a boy younger than 18.

CDR3 sequence reads: CASSLILTDTQYF. In nucleotides, the CDR3 is TGTGCCAGCAGTTTAATTCTCACAGATACGCAGTATTTT. V usage is TRBV27 and J usage is TRBJ2-3, with unresolved D. Per germline, CDR1 MNHEY and CDR2 SMNVEV (reference sequence). V lost 2 bases, J lost 2 bases, and 5 bases lay in between. This CDR3 region has 13 residues.